The 6 T cell receptor beta chains presented below share a single source sample, sequenced in a study of cytomegalovirus exposure and HLA in healthy donors. Sequencing was performed with immunoSEQ multiplex PCR; in TCRdb, only in-frame clones are kept and a portion is missing. The sample consists of more than 95,000 clones, around nine tenths of them appearing once. Sequencing was done on a sample of PBMCs. These receptor sequences come from a man aged 18 to 30 in good health and CMV-seropositive.

This clone appeared a few times. The V gene is TRBV2, the J gene TRBJ1-6; D gene unclear. Germline V gene lookup returns CDR1 SNHLY and CDR2 FYNNEI. V was cut by 1 base and J by 5 bases, with 9 bases left in between. The CDR3 is made up of 15 amino acids. CDR3 in DNA: TGTGCCAGCAGTGAAGGTATAGTGGATAATTCACCCCTCCACTTT. The encoded protein is CASSEGIVDNSPLHF.

This rearrangement joins TRBV2 to TRBJ1-6; D is unresolved. The CDR3 has 12 amino acids. The germline V and J ends were trimmed by 6 bases and 7 bases, with 7 bases remaining between them. CDR1 SNHLY and CDR2 FYNNEI come from the germline V gene. The CDR3 loop reads CASRKQNSPLHF. The CDR3 nucleotides read TGTGCCAGCAGGAAACAGAATTCACCCCTCCACTTT.

The chain uses TRBV14 and TRBJ2-7; 11 bases agree with TRBD2. CDR1 is SGHDN, CDR2 FVKESK, per germline. V trimming: 4 bases; J trimming: 7 bases; junction bases outside the gene matches: 24. The CDR3 spans 20 residues. In DNA form, the CDR3 reads TGTGCCAGCAGCCCCGGCCCCCGGATAACTAGCGGGGGAGCTAAGGGAGAGCAGTACTTC. Its translation: CASSPGPRITSGGAKGEQYF.

In its sample, this clone was seen once. The chain recombines TRBV7-2 with TRBJ1-2; weak D call: TRBD1 (6 bases). CDR1 is SGHTA, CDR2 FQGNSA, per germline. Trimming shortened V by 1 base and J by 5 bases, and 14 bases separated the two germline ends. CDR3 length: 15 amino acids. The CDR3 here is CASSLEDSLIYGYTF. The CDR3 nucleotides are TGTGCCAGCAGCTTAGAGGACAGCCTTATATATGGCTACACCTTC. The full variable domain, with the rest looked up from reference TRBV7-2 and TRBJ1-2, is GAGVSQSPSNKVTEKGKDVELRCDPISGHTALYWYRQSLGQGLEFLIYFQGNSAPDKSGLPSDRFSAERTGGSVSTLTIQRTQQEDSAVYLCASSLEDSLIYGYTFGSGTRLTVV.

This chain joins TRBV27 and TRBJ1-1, with 7 bases that match TRBD1. Trimming took 4 bases from V and 1 from J; bases not matched to a gene: 6. The length of the CDR3 is 15 residues. Germline CDR1 MNHEY, CDR2 SMNVEV (reference sequence). The CDR3 loop reads CASSSNGDRNTEAFF. The CDR3 nucleotides are TGTGCCAGCAGTTCAAATGGGGACAGGAACACTGAAGCTTTCTTT.

This sequence joins TRBV28 and TRBJ1-1; 10 nucleotides line up with TRBD1. Germline assignment: CDR1 MDHEN and CDR2 SYDVKM. The J segment lost 5 bases and the V segment lost 6 bases, leaving 6 bases of the junction unmatched. The length of the CDR3 is 14 residues. For the CDR3, the DNA is TGTGCCAGCAGCCGACAGGGGGCGGGTACTGAAGCTTTCTTT. Translated, it gives CASSRQGAGTEAFF.